This T cell receptor beta chain emerged from a study of blood T cell repertoires in COVID-19. At the level of the study: PBMCs, B-cell-depleted T cells, or T cells provided the cDNA or gDNA that made up the material.

The length of the CDR3 is 16 residues. CDR1 PRHDT and CDR2 FYEKMQ come from the germline V gene (reference sequence). The J segment lost 3 bases and the V segment lost 5 bases, leaving 8 bases of the junction unmatched. Assay used: immunoSEQ multiplex PCR; TCRdb lists only in-frame clones, some missing. Of some 25,000 clones in the sample, almost 95% were seen once. The sequenced sample consisted of peripheral blood. This clonotype was obtained from a human donor in a cohort sampled during active COVID-19. J is TRBJ2-2 and V is TRBV13; 8 bases fit TRBD1. The CDR3 loop is CASSLTRTGYTGELFF. In DNA, the CDR3 is TGTGCCAGCAGCCTGACTAGGACAGGGTACACCGGGGAGCTGTTTTTT.